The present T cell receptor (beta chain) was sequenced within a study of tumor-infiltrating lymphocytes in primary liver carcinoma. Priming with a constant-region primer yielded TCR beta cDNA from 450 to 600 ng total RNA. Modified slightly, ARM-PCR produced TCR beta libraries over three nested multiplex PCR rounds. Forward primers for TRBV1-TRBV30 and a C-beta reverse primer served the first two PCR rounds, at around 9 cycles each. A single record per CDR3 protein comes from TCRdb applying MiXCR to the multiplex PCR reads. The table has about 99,000 distinct CDR3 sequences, around two thirds seen once. Germline CDR1 and CDR2: SQVTM and ANQGSEA. The CDR3 runs 16 residues. About this clonotype itself: The junction does not match germline at one end; this may be a read error.

The approximately 17-32 mg bulk tissue piece was not sorted before simultaneous RNA and DNA extraction. The patients, who had chronic HBV infection, were treatment-naive (untreated). Every tumor yielded five separate sampled regions. Every tumor sample held more than 80% viable tumor cells. This TCR was sampled from an older woman with primary liver carcinoma and hepatitis B virus infection. The rearrangement uses TRBV29-1 and TRBJ2-1; 10 bases agree with TRBD2. Sequenced sample: liver tumor tissue from sampling region 5. Subset defined: tumor region T5, tumor centre. Here the CDR3 DNA reads TGCAGCGCTGAAGAAGGGAGCGGGAGGGCCTACAATGTGCAGTTCTTC. This translates into CSAEEGSGRAYNVQFF.